This T cell receptor (beta chain) was profiled in a study of shared clonotypes between healthy human individuals. Study conclusions and caveats: Having only a few donors restricted how much genetic and exposure-history diversity was captured. Across subsets, estimated richness was generally greater for naive than for memory populations.

In replicate PCRs of sorted subsets, approximately 190 ng DNA, roughly 27,000 T cell genomes, was used. Data came from immunoSEQ multiplex PCR; TCRdb stores just in-frame clones and leaves some out. This sample has about 2.3 million clones; around 92% occur once, and the top ten carry around 0.4%. Looked up from germline, CDR1 is LGHNA and CDR2 is YNFKEQ. Deletions cut 3 bases from V and 7 bases from J, with 21 bases between. The CDR3 extends over 16 amino acids. Worth noting for this clone: The antigen is not known.

V gene TRBV4-2 combines with J gene TRBJ1-2; weak D call: TRBD1 (5 bases). Specimen: naive CD4+ T cells from PBMCs. As to subset: CD45RA+ positively selected. The TCR sequence derives from a man between 18 and 35 years old in good health. Some clones in this sample may be carry-over from other donors' samples. The CDR3 reads CASSQAWGVTRPGYTF. Here the CDR3 DNA reads TGTGCCAGCAGCCAGGCCTGGGGCGTAACCAGGCCTGGCTACACCTTC.